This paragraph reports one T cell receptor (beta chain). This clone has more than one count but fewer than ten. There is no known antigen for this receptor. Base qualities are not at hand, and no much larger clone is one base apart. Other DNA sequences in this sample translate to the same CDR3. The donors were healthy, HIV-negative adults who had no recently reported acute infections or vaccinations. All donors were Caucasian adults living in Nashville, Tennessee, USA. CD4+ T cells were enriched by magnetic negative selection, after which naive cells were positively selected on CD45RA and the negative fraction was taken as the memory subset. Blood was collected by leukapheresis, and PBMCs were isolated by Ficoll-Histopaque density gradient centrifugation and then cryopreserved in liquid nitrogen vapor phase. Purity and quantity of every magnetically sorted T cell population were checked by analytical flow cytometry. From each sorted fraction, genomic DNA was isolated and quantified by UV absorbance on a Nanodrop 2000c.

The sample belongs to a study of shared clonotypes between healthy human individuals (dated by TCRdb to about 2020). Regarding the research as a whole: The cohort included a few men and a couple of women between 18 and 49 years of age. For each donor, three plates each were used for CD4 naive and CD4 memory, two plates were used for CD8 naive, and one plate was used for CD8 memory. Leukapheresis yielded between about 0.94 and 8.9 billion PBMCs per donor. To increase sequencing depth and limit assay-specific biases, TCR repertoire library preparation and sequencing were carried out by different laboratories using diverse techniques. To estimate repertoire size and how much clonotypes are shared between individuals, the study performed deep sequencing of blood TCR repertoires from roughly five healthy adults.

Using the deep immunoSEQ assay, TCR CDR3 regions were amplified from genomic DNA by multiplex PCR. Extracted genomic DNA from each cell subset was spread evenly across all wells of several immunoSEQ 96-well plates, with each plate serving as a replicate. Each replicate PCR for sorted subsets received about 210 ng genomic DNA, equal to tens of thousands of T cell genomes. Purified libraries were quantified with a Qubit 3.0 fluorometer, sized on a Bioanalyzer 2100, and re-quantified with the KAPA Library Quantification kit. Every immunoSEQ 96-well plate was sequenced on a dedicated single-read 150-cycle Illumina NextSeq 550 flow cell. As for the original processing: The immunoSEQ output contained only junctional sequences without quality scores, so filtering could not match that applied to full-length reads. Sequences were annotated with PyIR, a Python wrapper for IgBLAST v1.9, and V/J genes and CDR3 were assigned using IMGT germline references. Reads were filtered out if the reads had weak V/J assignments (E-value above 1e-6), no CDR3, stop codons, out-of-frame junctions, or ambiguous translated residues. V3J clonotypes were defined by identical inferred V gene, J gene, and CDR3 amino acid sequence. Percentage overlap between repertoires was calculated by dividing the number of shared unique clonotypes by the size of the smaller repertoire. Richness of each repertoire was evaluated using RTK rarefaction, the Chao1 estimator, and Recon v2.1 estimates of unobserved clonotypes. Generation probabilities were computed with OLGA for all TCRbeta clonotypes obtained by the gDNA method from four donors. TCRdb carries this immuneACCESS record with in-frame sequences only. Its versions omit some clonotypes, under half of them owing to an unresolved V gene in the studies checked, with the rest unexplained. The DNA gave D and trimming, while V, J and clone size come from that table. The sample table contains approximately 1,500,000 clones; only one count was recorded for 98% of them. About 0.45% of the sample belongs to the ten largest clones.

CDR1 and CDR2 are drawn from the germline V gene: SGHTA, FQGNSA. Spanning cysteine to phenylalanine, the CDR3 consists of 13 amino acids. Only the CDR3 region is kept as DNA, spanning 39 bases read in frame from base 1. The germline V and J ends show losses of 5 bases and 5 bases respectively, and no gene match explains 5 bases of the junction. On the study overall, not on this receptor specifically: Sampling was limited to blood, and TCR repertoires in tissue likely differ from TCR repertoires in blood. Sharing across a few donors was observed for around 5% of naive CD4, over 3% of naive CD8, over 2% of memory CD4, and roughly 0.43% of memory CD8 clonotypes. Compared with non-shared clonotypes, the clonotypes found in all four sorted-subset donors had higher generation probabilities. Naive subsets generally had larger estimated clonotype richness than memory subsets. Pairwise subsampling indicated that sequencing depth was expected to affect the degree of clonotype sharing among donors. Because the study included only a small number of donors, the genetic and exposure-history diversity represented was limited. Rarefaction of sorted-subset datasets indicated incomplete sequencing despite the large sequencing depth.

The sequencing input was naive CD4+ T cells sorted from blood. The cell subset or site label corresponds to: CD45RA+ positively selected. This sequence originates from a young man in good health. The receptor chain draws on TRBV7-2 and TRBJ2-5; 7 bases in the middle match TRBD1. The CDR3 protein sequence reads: CASSPGTVETQYF. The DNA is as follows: TGTGCCAGCAGCCCCGGGACAGTGGAGACCCAGTACTTC.